Listed here are 26 T cell receptor beta chains from one sample, sequenced in a study of blood T cell repertoires in COVID-19. TCRdb's copy holds only in-frame clones and misses some; the assay was immunoSEQ multiplex PCR. The sample includes 220,000 or so clones, approximately 83% of them seen just once. Sequenced: PBMCs or T cells enriched from blood (not recorded which). The receptors were gathered from a woman aged 60 to 75 who had recovered from COVID-19.

The chain joins TRBV13 to TRBJ2-4; 8 bases are a match to TRBD2. The CDR3 is 16 amino acids. Germline V gene sequence: CDR1 PRHDT, CDR2 FYEKMQ (reference sequence). J was trimmed by 3 bases and V by 5 bases; bases with no gene match: 9. The CDR3 region is CASSPRSGASKNIQYF. The CDR3, as DNA: TGTGCCAGCAGCCCTCGTAGCGGGGCAAGCAAAAACATTCAGTACTTC.

This chain joins TRBV9 and TRBJ1-4; the D gene is possibly TRBD1 (6 bases). Germline V CDR1 and CDR2: SGDLS, YYNGEE. This CDR3 contains 16 residues. Trimming took off 3 bases at V and 0 bases at J, with 12 bases between the two ends. CDR3 sequence reads: CASSADSPATNEKLFF. The CDR3 DNA is TGTGCCAGCAGCGCGGACAGCCCTGCAACTAATGAAAAACTGTTTTTT.

This chain uses TRBV5-4 with TRBJ2-7, with 12 bases fitting TRBD1. The trim removed 5 bases at V and 3 bases at J, leaving 6 bases unmatched. Germline CDR1 SGHNT, CDR2 YYREEE (reference sequence). This CDR3 contains 15 residues. The chain's CDR3 is CASSSRDRGHYEQYF. The DNA of the CDR3 is TGTGCCAGCAGTTCACGGGACAGGGGGCACTACGAGCAGTACTTC.

This clone was counted a few times. The rearrangement joins TRBV5-4 to TRBJ1-4; 7 bases agree with TRBD1. Germline CDR1 SGHNT, CDR2 YYREEE (reference sequence). J was trimmed by 5 bases and V by 3 bases; bases with no gene match: 10. This CDR3 spans 16 amino acids. The CDR3 DNA reads TGTGCCAGCAGCTCCGGGCTCCAGGGGGGAAATGAAAAACTGTTTTTT. Translating it yields CASSSGLQGGNEKLFF.

The rearrangement uses TRBV19 and TRBJ2-7; 8 positions match TRBD1. V lost 5 bases and J lost 0; bases outside the gene matches: 3. Germline V gene sequence: CDR1 LNHDA, CDR2 SQIVND (reference sequence). The CDR3 runs 14 residues. CDR3 sequence (DNA): TGTGCCAGTAGTTGGGACAGGAGCTCCTACGAGCAGTACTTC. Translation gives CASSWDRSSYEQYF.

The chain joins TRBV6-2 or TRBV6-3 to TRBJ2-1, with 8 bases aligning to TRBD2. J lost 7 bases, V lost 2 bases, and 7 bases had no gene match. The CDR3 totals 15 residues. Looked up from germline, CDR1 is MNHEY and CDR2 is SVGEGT. The CDR3 protein is CASSYGTRKNNEQFF. The CDR3, as DNA: TGTGCCAGCAGTTACGGGACTAGAAAAAATAATGAGCAGTTCTTC.

The J gene is TRBJ1-1, the V gene TRBV7-2, with TRBD1 matching over 7 bases. The germline V gene has CDR1 SGHTA and CDR2 FQGNSA. This CDR3 region has 13 residues. With V trimmed by 6 bases and J by 1 base, 2 bases remained unmatched. CDR3 sequence: CASSWDRNTEAFF. For the CDR3, the DNA is TGTGCCAGCAGTTGGGACAGGAACACTGAAGCTTTCTTT.

This sequence joins TRBV5-1 and TRBJ2-1; 11 positions match TRBD1. The V segment lost 1 base and the J segment 8 bases; nucleotides outside the gene matches: 8. The germline CDR1 and CDR2 sequences are SGHRS and YFSETQ. This CDR3 has 16 amino acids. The CDR3 nucleotides read TGCGCCAGCAGCTTGTCCAGGGGACAGGGGGGCGATGAGCAGTTCTTC. This encodes CASSLSRGQGGDEQFF.

The chain carries TRBV11-2 and TRBJ2-7; D is ambiguous. Germline V gives CDR1 SGHAT, CDR2 FQNNGV. This CDR3 is 14 amino acids long. V shed 2 bases and J shed 6 bases, with 14 bases lying between them. DNA for the CDR3: TGTGCCAGCAGCTTAAAGCAGGATCTCTTCGAGCAGTACTTC. Protein sequence: CASSLKQDLFEQYF.

CDR3 in DNA: TGTGCCAGCAGCTTAGGTGCGGACTATGGCTACACCTTC. Amino acid sequence: CASSLGADYGYTF. V and J are TRBV11-2 and TRBJ1-2; D gene ambiguous. CDR1 SGHAT and CDR2 FQNNGV come from the germline V gene. Deletions cut 1 base from V and 3 bases from J, with 6 bases between. The CDR3 loop spans 13 amino acids.

The chain has TRBV7-2 and TRBJ2-5; 8 bases are a match to TRBD2. V shed 5 bases, J shed 5 bases, and the junction held 10 bases outside the gene matches. CDR1 SGHTA and CDR2 FQGNSA come from the germline V gene. This CDR3 is built from 15 residues. The CDR3 coding sequence is TGTGCCAGCAGCCCGGGCGGGGGGTCCTGGGAGACCCAGTACTTC. This translates into CASSPGGGSWETQYF.

CDR3 loop: CASSYMGAGEKLFF. The CDR3, as DNA: TGTGCCAGCAGTTACATGGGGGCTGGGGAAAAACTGTTTTTT. The V gene is TRBV6-5, the J gene TRBJ1-4; tentative D call: TRBD1 (6 bases). V gave up 2 bases and J gave up 8 bases, with 12 bases separating them. The CDR3 contains 14 residues. Germline V gene data show CDR1 as MNHEY and CDR2 as SVGAGI.

V gene TRBV2 combines with J gene TRBJ1-4, with 7 bases identical to TRBD1. Germline V gives CDR1 SNHLY, CDR2 FYNNEI. V lost 6 bases and J lost 0; bases outside the gene matches: 4. This CDR3 has 15 residues. CDR3 nucleotide sequence: TGTGCCAGCAGCCGGGACAGAACAACTAATGAAAAACTGTTTTTT. It is translated as CASSRDRTTNEKLFF.

The V and J genes are TRBV5-6 and TRBJ2-3; 9 bases map to TRBD2. This CDR3 is built from 15 residues. Germline trimming cut 2 bases from V and 2 bases from J; bases unmatched to any gene: 3. CDR1 SGHDT and CDR2 YYEEEE come from the germline V gene. In nucleotides, the CDR3 is TGTGCCAGCAGCTTTGCGGGGGGGCCCACAGATACGCAGTATTTT. Amino acid sequence: CASSFAGGPTDTQYF.

The V call is TRBV6-5, the J call TRBJ2-7; D possibly corresponds to TRBD1 (6 bases). Germline V lookup: CDR1 MNHEY, CDR2 SVGAGI. V was pared by 8 bases and J by 1 base, with 15 bases between. The CDR3 length is 14 residues. For the CDR3, the DNA is TGTGCCAGCGCCCGGGACACCTTGTCCTACGAGCAGTACTTC. Protein: CASARDTLSYEQYF.

The chain has TRBV7-9 and TRBJ2-6; 8 bases fit TRBD1. Germline CDR1 and CDR2: SEHNR and FQNEAQ (reference sequence). The CDR3 extends over 19 amino acids. V lost 1 base to trimming and J lost 0 bases; unmatched junction nucleotides: 8. In DNA, the CDR3 is TGTGCCAGCAGCTTAGGTCTTTTGGGACAGGTCTCTGGGGCCAACGTCCTGACTTTC. Its translation: CASSLGLLGQVSGANVLTF.

This rearrangement joins TRBV23-1 to TRBJ1-1; D is possibly TRBD1 (6 bases). TRBV23-1 is given ORF status, its function remaining uncertain. The CDR3 sequence is 13 residues long. V was pared by 6 bases and J by 1 base, with 9 bases between. The CDR3 DNA sequence: TGCGCCAGCAGAGGGGGGGAGAACACTGAAGCTTTCTTT. Its protein product is CASRGGENTEAFF.

V and J are TRBV10-3 and TRBJ2-3; TRBD1 is a possible D gene (6 bases). CDR3 length equals 14 residues. Looked up from germline, CDR1 is ENHRY and CDR2 is SYGVKD. With 6 bases removed from V and 3 bases from J, the gap between germline ends came to 13 bases. Here the CDR3 DNA reads TGTGCCATCAGGCCAGGGGTAGGTACAGATACGCAGTATTTT. Encoded protein: CAIRPGVGTDTQYF.

The chain employs TRBV18 and TRBJ2-6; D is possibly TRBD2 (5 bases). CDR1 is KGHSH and CDR2 is LQKENI in the germline V gene. The CDR3 length is 17 residues. V lost 2 bases and J 0 bases, leaving 11 bases between the germline ends. In nucleotides, the CDR3 is TGTGCCAGCTCACCAACGAGGGAACTCTCTGGGGCCAACGTCCTGACTTTC. Translation: CASSPTRELSGANVLTF.

V usage is TRBV10-1 and J usage is TRBJ1-1; weak D call: TRBD1 (6 bases). V was clipped by 3 bases and J by 4 bases, with 9 bases between them. There are 13 residues in the CDR3. Germline lookup yields CDR1 WNHNN and CDR2 SYGVQD (reference sequence). The CDR3 nucleotides read TGCGCCAGCAGTGAAGGGGGATCCACTGAAGCTTTCTTT. Translating it yields CASSEGGSTEAFF.

The V gene is TRBV14, the J gene TRBJ2-7; 11 bases are shared with TRBD1. Germline lookup yields CDR1 SGHDN and CDR2 FVKESK. CDR3 length equals 15 residues. After removal of 4 bases from V and 3 bases from J, the junction contained 5 bases not matched to a gene. The CDR3 DNA sequence: TGTGCCAGCAGCCTCCGGACAGGGGGCGGCTACGAGCAGTACTTC. This codes for CASSLRTGGGYEQYF.

V usage is TRBV21-1 and J usage is TRBJ2-5; the listed D gene, TRBD2, was not tested against the DNA. TRBV21-1 is tagged as a pseudogene. The CDR3 runs to 20 residues. As DNA, the CDR3 is TGTGCCAGCAGCAAAGCTGGACAGGCGGGTGTAATAGCGGGGGAGGAGACCCAGTACTTC. This sequence encodes CASSKAGQAGVIAGEETQYF.

Only a few counts were recorded for this clone. The rearrangement joins TRBV6-5 to TRBJ2-5, with D tentatively TRBD1 (6 bases). The V and J ends lost 10 bases and 0 bases respectively, with 18 bases between them. This CDR3 is 15 amino acids long. Germline values: CDR1 MNHEY, CDR2 SVGAGI. The CDR3, as DNA: TGTGCCACCGTCCCGGGACAAGGCTACCAAGAGACCCAGTACTTC. It yields the protein CATVPGQGYQETQYF.

In its sample, this clone was seen once. The chain carries TRBV11-2 and TRBJ2-1, with D tentatively TRBD1 (6 bases). CDR1 is SGHAT, CDR2 FQNNGV, per germline. V was clipped by 5 bases and J by 3 bases, with 17 bases between them. This CDR3 region has 16 residues. CDR3 residues: CASSLWTDVVYNEQFF. The CDR3 DNA follows: TGTGCCAGCAGCCTTTGGACAGACGTAGTCTACAATGAGCAGTTCTTC.

The chain uses TRBV6-1 and TRBJ2-7; TRBD2 agrees at 14 bases. This CDR3 comprises 18 residues. Germline CDR1 and CDR2: MNHNS and SASEGT. After removal of 6 bases from V and 5 bases from J, the junction contained 15 bases not matched to a gene. The CDR3 DNA reads as TGTGCCAGCAGCGAAACCCGGCGGACTAGCGGGAGGAGAAACGAGCAGTACTTC. It codes for CASSETRRTSGRRNEQYF.

The J gene is TRBJ1-5, the V gene TRBV7-2; possibly TRBD1 for D (6 bases). In germline, CDR1 is SGHTA, CDR2 FQGNSA. Trimming left V 1 base short and J 0 bases short, with 13 bases between. This CDR3 region has 17 residues. The CDR3 reads CASSLGQAPYSNQPQHF. The CDR3 DNA sequence: TGTGCCAGCAGCTTAGGACAGGCTCCCTATAGCAATCAGCCCCAGCATTTT.